These 32 T cell receptor beta chains share one sample of origin, sequenced in a study of blood T cell repertoires in COVID-19. The table came from immunoSEQ multiplex PCR; TCRdb's copy has only in-frame clones and leaves some out. Among roughly 69,000 clones listed, around 89% were seen once. Input material: peripheral blood. These TCRs come from a man aged 45 to 65 with acute or convalescent COVID-19.

The rearrangement joins TRBV11-2 to TRBJ1-4; D may be TRBD1 (6 bases). CDR1 and CDR2 (germline): SGHAT, FQNNGV. The CDR3 has 15 amino acids. V was cut by 0 bases and J by 10 bases, with 15 bases left in between. Here the CDR3 DNA reads TGTGCCAGCAGCTTAGATAACAGGGATGGGGGAAAACTGTTTTTT. Translating it yields CASSLDNRDGGKLFF.

The chain is built from TRBV19 and TRBJ1-4, with D hard to call. Per germline, CDR1 LNHDA and CDR2 SQIVND (reference sequence). The length of the CDR3 is 15 residues. V lost 4 bases and J 3 bases, leaving 12 bases between the germline ends. As DNA, the CDR3 is TGTGCCAGTAGTAAGAGGGTTTTGGCTAATGAAAAACTGTTTTTT. It is translated as CASSKRVLANEKLFF.

This chain connects TRBV9 to TRBJ2-7, with TRBD2 matching 7 bases. Germline V CDR1 and CDR2: SGDLS, YYNGEE. V lost 4 bases and J lost 10; bases outside the gene matches: 14. This CDR3 contains 14 residues. The CDR3 nucleotides read TGTGCCAGCAGCCCCGGGACTACCCTAATGAGCCAGTACTTC. This translates into CASSPGTTLMSQYF.

The gene calls are TRBV11-1 and TRBJ1-4; D not resolved. Germline assignment: CDR1 SGHAT and CDR2 FQDESV (reference sequence). Trimming removed 5 bases at V and 6 bases at J, with 13 bases between. CDR3 length: 14 residues. Here the CDR3 DNA reads TGTGCCAGCAGCCCGTCCGGAGGTGATGAAAAACTGTTTTTT. Its protein product is CASSPSGGDEKLFF.

This chain connects TRBV18 to TRBJ2-1; no clear D. Germline V gene sequence: CDR1 KGHSH, CDR2 LQKENI. With 3 bases removed from V and 15 bases from J, the gap between germline ends came to 18 bases. This CDR3 contains 13 residues. The CDR3 loop reads CASSPLVLRDRFF. The CDR3 DNA reads as TGTGCCAGCTCACCTCTTGTGTTAAGAGATCGGTTCTTC.

The chain couples TRBV20-1 to TRBJ1-6; 7 bases map to TRBD1. V lost 4 bases, J lost 5 bases, and 2 bases stayed unmatched. Germline V gene data show CDR1 as DFQATT and CDR2 as SNEGSKA (reference sequence). The length of the CDR3 is 13 residues. CDR3 residues: CSATDRDNSPLHF. Here the CDR3 DNA reads TGCAGTGCTACTGACAGGGATAATTCACCCCTCCACTTT.

The CDR3 region has the DNA TGCGCCAGCAGATTACAGGGGCAGTTCTTC. Its protein is CASRLQGQFF. The chain couples TRBV10-1 to TRBJ2-1; a weak D match, TRBD1 (6 bases). This CDR3 contains 10 residues. The germline gives CDR1 WNHNN, CDR2 SYGVQD (reference sequence). V was shortened by 6 bases and J by 12 bases, with 9 bases between the two germline ends.

V and J are TRBV20-1 and TRBJ2-7, with D possibly TRBD1 on 6 matching bases. The CDR3 runs to 11 residues. Germline assignment: CDR1 DFQATT and CDR2 SNEGSKA (reference sequence). V was cut by 5 bases and J by 4 bases, with 9 bases left in between. CDR3 sequence: CSAADRYEQYF. The CDR3 region has the DNA TGCAGTGCTGCCGACAGGTACGAGCAGTACTTC.

The chain is built from TRBV29-1 and TRBJ1-1; D remains unclear. CDR3 length: 13 residues. The germline V gene encodes CDR1 SQVTM and CDR2 ANQGSEA. V lost 7 bases to trimming and J lost 3 bases, with 15 bases between them. The DNA of the CDR3 is TGCAGCGCCGAGGACTTCCCGGACACTGAAGCTTTCTTT. As protein: CSAEDFPDTEAFF. Combining the CDR3 with reference TRBV29-1 and TRBJ1-1 gives the whole variable domain SAVISQKPSRDICQRGTSLTIQCQVDSQVTMMFWYRQQPGQSLTLIATANQGSEATYESGFVIDKFPISRPNLTFSTLTVSNMSPEDSSIYLCSAEDFPDTEAFFGQGTRLTVV.

This chain uses TRBV10-3 with TRBJ2-3; 11 bases agree with TRBD1. CDR3 length equals 15 residues. V shed 5 bases and J 4 bases; nucleotides not matched to a gene: 5. Germline CDR1 and CDR2: ENHRY and SYGVKD. This chain's CDR3 is CAISRDRGSADTQYF. CDR3 bases: TGTGCCATCAGTCGGGACAGGGGGAGCGCAGATACGCAGTATTTT.

The chain recombines TRBV18 with TRBJ1-3; D perhaps matches TRBD1 (5 bases). Trimming removed 3 bases at V and 3 bases at J, with 9 bases between. There are 14 residues in the CDR3. From germline, CDR1 is KGHSH and CDR2 LQKENI. The CDR3, as DNA: TGTGCCAGCTCACCCGCGGGGGATGGAAACACCATATATTTT. Residues: CASSPAGDGNTIYF. Drawing the rest from reference TRBV18 and TRBJ1-3, the complete variable domain is NAGVMQNPRHLVRRRGQEARLRCSPMKGHSHVYWYRQLPEEGLKFMVYLQKENIIDESGMPKERFSAEFPKEGPSILRIQQVVRGDSAAYFCASSPAGDGNTIYFGEGSWLTVV.

This chain uses TRBV30 with TRBJ1-5; D possibly corresponds to TRBD1 (6 bases). The length of the CDR3 is 12 residues. The germline V and J ends were trimmed by 3 bases and 5 bases, with 8 bases remaining between them. Germline V gene sequence: CDR1 GTSNPN, CDR2 SVGIG (reference sequence). Here the CDR3 DNA reads TGTGCCTGGAGCAGGGGTGATCAGCCCCAGCATTTT. It codes for CAWSRGDQPQHF.

CDR3 loop: CASSLRPRAVDTGELFF. DNA of the CDR3: TGTGCCAGCAGCTTACGGCCGCGAGCGGTAGACACCGGGGAGCTGTTTTTT. The chain employs TRBV11-3 and TRBJ2-2; tentatively, D is TRBD2 (5 bases). The CDR3 extends over 17 amino acids. The V and J ends lost 2 bases and 3 bases respectively, with 16 bases between them. Germline CDR1 reads SGHNT; CDR2 reads YENEEA.

The rearrangement links TRBV10-3 to TRBJ2-7; the D gene is possibly TRBD1 (6 bases). This CDR3 is built from 11 residues. Germline assignment: CDR1 ENHRY and CDR2 SYGVKD. V lost 6 bases to trimming and J lost 7 bases, with 10 bases between them. Here the CDR3 reads CAISKGEEQYF. The CDR3, as DNA: TGTGCCATCAGCAAGGGGGAGGAGCAGTACTTC.

The chain uses TRBV19 and TRBJ2-7; TRBD1 is a possible D gene (5 bases). The CDR3 runs to 12 residues. V was trimmed by 7 bases and J by 7 bases, leaving 14 bases between them. Germline assignment: CDR1 LNHDA and CDR2 SQIVND (reference sequence). CDR3 amino acids: CASTSQDNEQYF. The DNA of the CDR3 is TGTGCCAGTACCTCTCAGGACAATGAGCAGTACTTC.

The J gene is TRBJ2-1, the V gene TRBV9, with 9 bases identical to TRBD2. This CDR3 region has 16 residues. Germline CDR1 reads SGDLS; CDR2 reads YYNGEE. The J segment lost 7 bases and the V segment lost 0 bases, leaving 8 bases of the junction unmatched. CDR3 loop: CASSVAVAGVLNEQFF. In nucleotides, the CDR3 is TGTGCCAGCAGCGTAGCGGTAGCGGGAGTCCTTAATGAGCAGTTCTTC.

This clone came up once. The V and J genes are TRBV6-1 and TRBJ1-1; 8 bases fit TRBD1. This CDR3 is built from 15 residues. In germline, CDR1 is MNHNS, CDR2 SASEGT. Trimming cost V 3 bases and J 3 bases; bases outside gene matches: 6. CDR3 in DNA: TGTGCCAGCAGTGACAGGGGGCTCGCGGACACTGAAGCTTTCTTT. This gives the protein CASSDRGLADTEAFF.

The chain uses TRBV5-1 and TRBJ2-1, with 7 bases fitting TRBD2. Germline V gene sequence: CDR1 SGHRS, CDR2 YFSETQ. The CDR3 consists of 15 residues. V shed 4 bases, J shed 5 bases, and the junction held 9 bases outside the gene matches. The CDR3 nucleotides read TGCGCCAGCAGCCCTAGGGAGGGTAGCAACAATGAGCAGTTCTTC. Its protein product is CASSPREGSNNEQFF.

This chain uses TRBV7-2 with TRBJ2-3; D remains unclear. Germline CDR1 reads SGHTA; CDR2 reads FQGNSA. V gave up 3 bases and J gave up 2 bases, with 9 bases separating them. The CDR3 covers 14 residues. The CDR3 coding sequence is TGTGCCAGCAGCTTTACCCTACCCACAGATACGCAGTATTTT. Protein: CASSFTLPTDTQYF. Full variable domain (rest looked up from reference TRBV7-2 and TRBJ2-3): GAGVSQSPSNKVTEKGKDVELRCDPISGHTALYWYRQSLGQGLEFLIYFQGNSAPDKSGLPSDRFSAERTGGSVSTLTIQRTQQEDSAVYLCASSFTLPTDTQYFGPGTRLTVL.

This clone was seen just once. This chain uses TRBV2 with TRBJ2-1; 8 nucleotides line up with TRBD1. Germline V CDR1 and CDR2: SNHLY, FYNNEI. The CDR3 covers 15 residues. The V gene end was trimmed by 3 bases and the J gene end by 1 base; junction bases not matched to a gene: 2. CDR3 in DNA: TGTGCCAGCAGTGAGTGGGACAGGTCCTACAATGAGCAGTTCTTC. Translation gives CASSEWDRSYNEQFF. Looking up the rest from reference TRBV2 and TRBJ2-1 gives the full variable domain: EPEVTQTPSHQVTQMGQEVILRCVPISNHLYFYWYRQILGQKVEFLVSFYNNEISEKSEIFDDQFSVERPDGSNFTLKIRSTKLEDSAMYFCASSEWDRSYNEQFFGPGTRLTVL.

CDR3: CASFTGSSNQPQHF. The CDR3 region has the DNA TGTGCCAGCTTCACAGGGTCGAGCAATCAGCCCCAGCATTTT. V and J are TRBV6-5 and TRBJ1-5; the D gene is possibly TRBD1 (6 bases). The length of the CDR3 is 14 residues. Trimming took 8 bases from V and 1 from J, leaving 12 bases between them. The germline gives CDR1 MNHEY, CDR2 SVGAGI.

V and J are TRBV5-1 and TRBJ2-7; no firm D call. Per germline, CDR1 SGHRS and CDR2 YFSETQ. This CDR3 comprises 13 residues. The germline V and J ends were trimmed by 1 base and 0 bases, with 5 bases remaining between them. In DNA, the CDR3 is TGCGCCAGCAGCTTGACAGCCTCCTACGAGCAGTACTTC. It encodes CASSLTASYEQYF.

The rearrangement joins TRBV12-5 to TRBJ2-7; D possibly corresponds to TRBD2 (6 bases). Germline V gene sequence: CDR1 LGHNT, CDR2 FRNRAP. The CDR3 is 19 residues long. V was pared by 1 base and J by 2 bases, with 24 bases between. The CDR3 DNA is TGTGCTAGTGGTTTGGATACCCAGGTTTCGGGACTCGTGCCCTACGAGCAGTACTTC. Translated: CASGLDTQVSGLVPYEQYF.

The J gene is TRBJ2-7, the V gene TRBV6-5; D perhaps matches TRBD2 (5 bases). The V gene lost 2 bases and the J gene lost 7 bases, with 15 bases spanning the gap. The germline CDR1 and CDR2 sequences are MNHEY and SVGAGI. This CDR3 region has 14 residues. CDR3 DNA sequence: TGTGCCAGCAGTTACCCGGCTAGCCGGGGAGAGCAGTACTTC. Residues: CASSYPASRGEQYF.

This clone has just a few counts. The V call is TRBV2, the J call TRBJ2-7; 10 nucleotides line up with TRBD2. Per the germline V gene, CDR1 is SNHLY and CDR2 is FYNNEI. The CDR3 has 14 residues. Trimming removed 3 bases from V and 4 bases from J; junction bases left unmatched: 3. The CDR3 DNA sequence: TGTGCCAGCAGTGATCCTAGCGGGAGTTACGAGCAGTACTTC. Its translation: CASSDPSGSYEQYF.

The chain employs TRBV11-3 and TRBJ2-5, with TRBD2 matching 12 bases. The CDR3 totals 16 residues. V lost 4 bases and J lost 3; bases outside the gene matches: 6. Germline V gene lookup returns CDR1 SGHNT and CDR2 YENEEA. The CDR3 coding sequence is TGTGCCAGCAGCTCCGGACTAGCGGGAACCGAAGAGACCCAGTACTTC. Translation: CASSSGLAGTEETQYF.

V is TRBV30 and J is TRBJ2-7; 11 nucleotides agree with TRBD2. V shed 2 bases, J shed 6 bases, and the junction held 9 bases outside the gene matches. This CDR3 has 15 residues. From germline, CDR1 is GTSNPN and CDR2 SVGIG (reference sequence). CDR3 sequence (DNA): TGTGCCTGGAGTTTCCTCCTAGCGGGAGGCTCCGAGCAGTACTTC. Residues: CAWSFLLAGGSEQYF.

This chain connects TRBV23-1 to TRBJ2-7; D possibly corresponds to TRBD2 (5 bases). Being an ORF, TRBV23-1 has a function that is uncertain. The V end lost 3 bases, the J end lost 0 bases, and 6 bases lay between the germline ends. This CDR3 is built from 13 residues. This CDR3 is CASSHRDSYEQYF. The DNA for the CDR3 is TGCGCCAGCAGTCACCGGGACTCCTACGAGCAGTACTTC.

The V and J genes are TRBV24-1 and TRBJ2-1; TRBD2 matches 10 bases. CDR3 length: 17 residues. With V trimmed by 0 bases and J by 7 bases, 8 bases remained unmatched. Germline V CDR1 and CDR2: KGHDR, SFDVKD. This chain's CDR3 is CATSDLALAGVSNEQFF. The CDR3, as DNA: TGTGCCACCAGTGATTTGGCGCTAGCGGGAGTATCGAATGAGCAGTTCTTC.

This clone appeared a single time. The rearrangement uses TRBV5-1 and TRBJ1-1, with TRBD1 as a possible D gene (5 bases). The CDR3 runs 14 residues. V was clipped by 4 bases and J by 1 base, with 11 bases between them. Germline V gene lookup returns CDR1 SGHRS and CDR2 YFSETQ. CDR3 nucleotide sequence: TGCGCCAGCAGCCCCTGGGGGGAGAACACTGAAGCTTTCTTT. Encoded protein: CASSPWGENTEAFF. Filled out from reference TRBV5-1 and TRBJ1-1, the complete variable domain reads KAGVTQTPRYLIKTRGQQVTLSCSPISGHRSVSWYQQTPGQGLQFLFEYFSETQRNKGNFPGRFSGRQFSNSRSEMNVSTLELGDSALYLCASSPWGENTEAFFGQGTRLTVV.

The chain employs TRBV19 and TRBJ1-5; D not resolved. Trimming took off 8 bases at V and 4 bases at J, with 18 bases between the two ends. Germline loops: CDR1 LNHDA, CDR2 SQIVND (reference sequence). This CDR3 has 15 residues. CDR3 nucleotide sequence: TGTGCCAGTGGCGAAAGACGAGGGTCTAATCAGCCCCAGCATTTT. Residues: CASGERRGSNQPQHF.

The rearrangement uses TRBV5-4 and TRBJ2-1; weak D call: TRBD2 (6 bases). The CDR3 spans 15 residues. From germline, CDR1 is SGHNT and CDR2 YYREEE (reference sequence). V was clipped by 2 bases and J by 6 bases, with 15 bases between them. CDR3 region: CASSFPSVGTNEQFF. Here the CDR3 DNA reads TGTGCCAGCAGCTTTCCTAGCGTGGGCACCAATGAGCAGTTCTTC.